A selection of T cell receptor beta chains follows, all from one sample in a study of blood T cell repertoires in COVID-19. Only in-frame clones appear in the TCRdb table, and some are missing; sequencing was by immunoSEQ multiplex PCR. The sample lists some 150,000 clones, around 86% occurring once. Sequencing used peripheral blood. The source is a woman aged 55-70 years with active or convalescent COVID-19. The CDR3 runs from the conserved cysteine through the conserved F or W. A D gene is named only where the DNA matches it firmly. Only some rows state a clone size, as once, few, many or a class for expanded clones.

D gene	clone size	V gene	CDR3 length	J gene	CDR3 DNA	CDR3 protein
TRBD2	NA	TRBV28	15	TRBJ2-1	TGTGCCAGCAGTCTCCCGGGACTAGGTACCGATGAGCAGTTCTTC	CASSLPGLGTDEQFF
TRBD2	NA	TRBV10-3	14	TRBJ2-5	TGTGCCATCAGCCCGACTAGCGGGGCTATTGACCAGTACTTC	CAISPTSGAIDQYF
NA	NA	TRBV5-4	15	TRBJ2-3	TGTGCCAGCAGCTTGGATCGGGGAATGTCAGATACGCAGTATTTT	CASSLDRGMSDTQYF
NA	NA	TRBV18	15	TRBJ2-7	TGTGCCAGCTCACCTGCACCGGTAAGCTCCTACGAGCAGTACTTC	CASSPAPVSSYEQYF
TRBD2	NA	TRBV27	20	TRBJ2-1	TGTGCCAGCCTAAAACTTGGAGGGACTAGCGCCGATGGGTCCTACAATGAGCAGTTCTTC	CASLKLGGTSADGSYNEQFF
NA	NA	TRBV18	14	TRBJ1-6	TGTGCCAGCTCACCGTCGCAGAATAATTCACCCCTCCACTTT	CASSPSQNNSPLHF
TRBD1	NA	TRBV30	14	TRBJ1-2	TGTGCCTGGTCAAACTTGAAGGGGGCGGAGGGCTACACCTTC	CAWSNLKGAEGYTF
NA	NA	TRBV7-6	15	TRBJ2-1	TGTGCCAGCAGCTTAGGTCAGCAGGCGTACAATGAGCAGTTCTTC	CASSLGQQAYNEQFF
TRBD1	NA	TRBV6-6	12	TRBJ1-2	TGTGCCAGCACCTACCAGACAGGGGACTACACCTTC	CASTYQTGDYTF
NA	NA	TRBV4-1	14	TRBJ1-3	TGCGCCAGCAGCCAAGTCGGGGTTCGAAACACCATATATTTT	CASSQVGVRNTIYF
TRBD2	once	TRBV18	18	TRBJ2-1	TGTGCCAGCTCACGCGGGACTAGCGGGGGCGTTACCTACAATGAGCAGTTCTTC	CASSRGTSGGVTYNEQFF
TRBD2	NA	TRBV28	17	TRBJ2-1	TGTGCCAGCAGTTTGGTGTCTAGCGGGAGGGTGTACAATGAGCAGTTCTTC	CASSLVSSGRVYNEQFF
TRBD1	few	TRBV7-9	14	TRBJ2-1	TGTGCCAGCAGCCCAGAAACAGGACAGGGTAAATCTTTCTTC	CASSPETGQGKSFF
TRBD2	NA	TRBV29-1	14	TRBJ2-3	TGCAGCGTTGTTCTAGCGGGATCCACAGATACGCAGTATTTT	CSVVLAGSTDTQYF
NA	NA	TRBV10-3	14	TRBJ1-2	TGTGCCATCAGTGGGGGGCAGGGCGTCTATGGCTACACCTTC	CAISGGQGVYGYTF
NA	NA	TRBV3-1/TRBV3-2	17	TRBJ2-1	TGTGCCAGCAGCCCCCCGGGTAGGTTAAAATCCTACAATGAGCAGTTCTTC	CASSPPGRLKSYNEQFF
NA	once	TRBV7-2	19	TRBJ2-3	TGTGCCAGCAGCCCCGCCCCTTATAGGGGGAGGGCCCCTCCAGATACGCAGTATTTT	CASSPAPYRGRAPPDTQYF
TRBD1	NA	TRBV5-1	14	TRBJ1-1	TGCGCCAGCAGCGCCCAGGGGGTGAACACTGAAGCTTTCTTT	CASSAQGVNTEAFF
NA	NA	TRBV29-1	14	TRBJ2-3	TGCAGCGTTAAGGTACGGGTGAGCACAGATACGCAGTATTTT	CSVKVRVSTDTQYF
NA	NA	TRBV6-1	15	TRBJ1-4	TGTGCCAGCAGTGATCCAGGGAGGGGGAATGAAAAACTGTTTTTT	CASSDPGRGNEKLFF
NA	NA	TRBV21-1	16	TRBJ1-6	TGTGCCAGCAGCAAAAGTGAGGGTTACTATAATTCACCCCTCCACTTT	CASSKSEGYYNSPLHF
TRBD1	NA	TRBV6-4	15	TRBJ1-1	TGTGCCAGCAGGAGGGACAGATACATGAACACTGAAGCTTTCTTT	CASRRDRYMNTEAFF
NA	NA	TRBV6-1	14	TRBJ1-1	TGTGCCAGCAGTGAATTTTGGGCAAACACTGAAGCTTTCTTT	CASSEFWANTEAFF
TRBD1	NA	TRBV9	15	TRBJ1-1	TGTGCCAGCAGCGCGAACAGGGGGCTGTACACTGAAGCTTTCTTT	CASSANRGLYTEAFF
NA	NA	TRBV7-8	12	TRBJ2-1	TGTGCCAGCAGCAAGACGGACAGCTTCCAGTTCTTC	CASSKTDSFQFF
NA	NA	TRBV18	13	TRBJ1-2	TGTGCCAGCTCACCTTGGCTAGGGGAAGGCTACACCTTC	CASSPWLGEGYTF
TRBD1	NA	TRBV10-3	13	TRBJ1-1	TGTGCCATCGGACAGGGGCAGAACACTGAAGCTTTCTTT	CAIGQGQNTEAFF
TRBD1	NA	TRBV29-1	12	TRBJ1-2	TGCAGCGCTTCGGACAGGGCCTATGGCTACACCTTC	CSASDRAYGYTF
NA	NA	TRBV6-5	14	TRBJ2-3	TGTGCCAGCAGCGGACTAGGGGGAACAGATACGCAGTATTTT	CASSGLGGTDTQYF
NA	once	TRBV19	15	TRBJ1-5	TGTGCCAGTAGTACCCGGCAGGGTAGCAATCAGCCCCAGCATTTT	CASSTRQGSNQPQHF
NA	NA	TRBV6-1	15	TRBJ1-3	TGTGCCAGCAGTGAGGTCGGGGTTCTCGAAAACACCATATATTTT	CASSEVGVLENTIYF
TRBD1	NA	TRBV27	16	TRBJ1-1	TGTGCCAGCAGGCCAGCCGACAGGGGAGTAGAAACTGAAGCTTTCTTT	CASRPADRGVETEAFF